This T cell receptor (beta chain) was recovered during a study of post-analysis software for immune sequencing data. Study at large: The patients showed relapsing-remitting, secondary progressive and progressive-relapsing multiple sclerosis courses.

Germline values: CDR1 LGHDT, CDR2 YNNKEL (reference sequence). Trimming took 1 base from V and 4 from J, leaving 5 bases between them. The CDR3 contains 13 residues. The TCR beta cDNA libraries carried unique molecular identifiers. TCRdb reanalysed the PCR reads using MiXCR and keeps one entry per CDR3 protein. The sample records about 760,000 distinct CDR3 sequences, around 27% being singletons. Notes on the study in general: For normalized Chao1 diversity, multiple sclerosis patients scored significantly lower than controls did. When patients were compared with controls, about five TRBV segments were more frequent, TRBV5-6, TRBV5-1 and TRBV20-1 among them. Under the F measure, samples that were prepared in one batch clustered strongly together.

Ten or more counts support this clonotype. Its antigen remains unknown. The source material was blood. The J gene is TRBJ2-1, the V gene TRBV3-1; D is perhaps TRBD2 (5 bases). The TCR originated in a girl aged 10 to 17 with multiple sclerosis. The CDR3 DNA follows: TGTGCCAGCAGCCAAGGGACTTACAATGAGCAGTTCTTC. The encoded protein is CASSQGTYNEQFF.